The 18 T cell receptor beta chains given below trace back to one sample, sequenced in a study of blood T cell repertoires in COVID-19 (dated by TCRdb to the early 2020s). The protocol used for the library was the immunoSEQ multiplex PCR assay. Sourced from immuneACCESS, this table was stored by TCRdb with only in-frame sequences that have V and J called. A share of the clones is absent; for the studies checked, an unresolved V gene accounts for under half, and the remainder has no known explanation. In all, the sample holds over 200,000 clones, and over 80% of those were seen once. The ten biggest clones cover less than 3% of the sample. The sample comprised peripheral blood. These receptors originate from a man aged 25-45 years with COVID-19, enrolled during active disease.

The V gene is TRBV11-2, the J gene TRBJ1-6; D is unclear. CDR1 and CDR2 from the germline V gene are SGHAT and FQNNGV. The CDR3 runs to 15 residues. Trimming left V 3 bases short and J 7 bases short, with 13 bases between. In DNA form, the CDR3 reads TGTGCCAGCAGCTTTTCCTACGATCTGAATTCACCCCTCCACTTT. Translation: CASSFSYDLNSPLHF.

This sequence joins TRBV27 and TRBJ2-1; 7 nucleotides align to TRBD2. Trimming took 6 bases from V and 12 from J; bases not matched to a gene: 8. The CDR3 is made up of 12 amino acids. Germline V lookup: CDR1 MNHEY, CDR2 SMNVEV (reference sequence). The CDR3 region is CASSPPAGVQFF. The CDR3 region has the DNA TGTGCCAGCAGCCCCCCCGCGGGGGTGCAGTTCTTC.

The chain employs TRBV7-8 and TRBJ2-2; no clear D gene. CDR3 size: 14 residues. Trimming shortened V by 5 bases and J by 1 base, and 8 bases separated the two germline ends. CDR1 is SGHVS and CDR2 is FQNEAQ in the germline V gene. In DNA form, the CDR3 reads TGTGCCAGCAGCACCGCGGTGAACACCGGGGAGCTGTTTTTT. Translation gives CASSTAVNTGELFF. Complete variable domain (other parts from reference TRBV7-8 and TRBJ2-2): GAGVSQSPRYKVAKRGQDVALRCDPISGHVSLFWYQQALGQGPEFLTYFQNEAQLDKSGLPSDRFFAERPEGSVSTLKIQRTQQEDSAVYLCASSTAVNTGELFFGEGSRLTVL.

This chain connects TRBV6-6 to TRBJ1-5, with D perhaps TRBD1 (5 bases). The germline gives CDR1 MNHNY, CDR2 SVGAGI (reference sequence). Between the trimmed V and J ends, which lost 6 bases and 2 bases, there was a span of 5 bases. CDR3 length: 12 residues. This chain's CDR3 is CASRQGNQPQHF. In DNA, the CDR3 is TGTGCCAGCAGACAGGGCAATCAGCCCCAGCATTTT.

This clone was recorded only once. The V gene is TRBV3-1 (or the pseudogene TRBV3-2), the J gene TRBJ2-1; D unclear. The CDR3 is made up of 13 amino acids. Trimming shortened V by 3 bases and J by 4 bases, and 7 bases separated the two germline ends. Per germline, CDR1 LGHDT and CDR2 YNNKEL (reference sequence). The CDR3, as DNA: TGTGCCAGCAGCCACACTACGTACAATGAGCAGTTCTTC. Translated: CASSHTTYNEQFF.

The gene calls are TRBV7-2 and TRBJ1-1, with 7 bases fitting TRBD1. Trimming removed 6 bases from V and 4 bases from J; junction bases left unmatched: 17. The CDR3 contains 17 residues. CDR1 is SGHTA, CDR2 FQGNSA, per germline. As DNA, the CDR3 is TGTGCCAGCAGGACCAGAATCGACAGGGCTAGGGGCACTGAAGCTTTCTTT. Translating it yields CASRTRIDRARGTEAFF.

The chain recombines TRBV7-6 with TRBJ2-3; possible D gene TRBD1, 5 bases. Germline V gene sequence: CDR1 SGHVS, CDR2 FNYEAQ. This CDR3 region has 15 residues. With 1 base removed from V and 5 bases from J, the gap between germline ends came to 13 bases. The CDR3 reads CASSLGQQKQDTQYF. DNA for the CDR3: TGTGCCAGCAGCTTAGGACAGCAGAAGCAAGATACGCAGTATTTT. The entire variable domain, with the rest obtained from reference TRBV7-6 and TRBJ2-3, is as follows: GAGVSQSPRYKVTKRGQDVALRCDPISGHVSLYWYRQALGQGPEFLTYFNYEAQQDKSGLPNDRFSAERPEGSISTLTIQRTEQRDSAMYRCASSLGQQKQDTQYFGPGTRLTVL.

The chain links TRBV10-3 to TRBJ2-1; D is ambiguous. V was pared by 3 bases and J by 4 bases, with 7 bases between. CDR1 is ENHRY and CDR2 is SYGVKD in the germline V gene. The CDR3 is 13 amino acids. The CDR3 DNA reads as TGTGCCATCAGTGATTTCGAGTACAATGAGCAGTTCTTC. It encodes CAISDFEYNEQFF.

The rearrangement links TRBV5-4 to TRBJ2-1, with TRBD1 matching over 9 bases. The CDR3 totals 13 residues. V trimming: 5 bases; J trimming: 11 bases; junction bases outside the gene matches: 8. From germline, CDR1 is SGHNT and CDR2 YYREEE (reference sequence). The DNA for the CDR3 is TGTGCCAGCAGTTTCCGACAGGGGGAAAAGCAGTTCTTC. Amino acid sequence: CASSFRQGEKQFF.

The V and J genes are TRBV6-5 and TRBJ2-7; D call uncertain. The CDR3 totals 14 residues. Germline CDR1 is MNHEY and CDR2 is SVGAGI. Between the trimmed V and J ends, which lost 6 bases and 3 bases, there was a span of 15 bases. CDR3 loop: CASRLDLGFYEQYF. The CDR3 coding sequence is TGTGCCAGCAGGCTTGACTTAGGATTCTACGAGCAGTACTTC.

This rearrangement joins TRBV7-3 to TRBJ1-2; perhaps TRBD1 as D (6 bases). CDR1 is SGHTA, CDR2 FQGTGA, per germline. V was shortened by 1 base and J by 8 bases, with 17 bases between the two germline ends. The CDR3 covers 15 residues. CDR3 in amino acids: CASSLIKFKGEGYTF. In DNA form, the CDR3 reads TGTGCCAGCAGCTTAATAAAGTTCAAGGGGGAGGGCTACACCTTC.

The rearrangement joins TRBV5-1 to TRBJ1-2; D is perhaps TRBD1 (6 bases). Looked up from germline, CDR1 is SGHRS and CDR2 is YFSETQ. V lost 2 bases and J lost 8, with 16 bases in between. This CDR3 is built from 14 residues. CDR3 bases: TGCGCCAGCAGCTTTTCGGTCAGGGGAGAGGGCTACACCTTC. Encoded protein: CASSFSVRGEGYTF.

The chain carries TRBV7-9 and TRBJ2-1, with 8 bases aligning to TRBD2. The CDR3 spans 15 residues. Germline loops: CDR1 SEHNR, CDR2 FQNEAQ (reference sequence). J was trimmed by 5 bases and V by 5 bases; bases with no gene match: 8. The CDR3 DNA is TGTGCCAGCAGCATCCGACTAGCGTTTGACAATGAGCAGTTCTTC. It encodes CASSIRLAFDNEQFF.

The V gene is TRBV5-1, the J gene TRBJ1-2, with a weak D call TRBD1 (6 bases). With 2 bases removed from V and 4 bases from J, the gap between germline ends came to 9 bases. Per germline, CDR1 SGHRS and CDR2 YFSETQ. The CDR3 has 13 residues. The CDR3 protein is CASSLGQRYGYTF. CDR3 DNA sequence: TGCGCCAGCAGCTTAGGACAGCGCTATGGCTACACCTTC.

The chain couples TRBV30 to TRBJ1-4; D is possibly TRBD1 (6 bases). The CDR3 covers 13 residues. The germline V and J ends were trimmed by 4 bases and 6 bases, with 12 bases remaining between them. Germline CDR1 reads GTSNPN; CDR2 reads SVGIG (reference sequence). Here the CDR3 reads CAWNEQGYEKLFF. CDR3 coding DNA: TGTGCCTGGAACGAACAGGGCTATGAAAAACTGTTTTTT.

The chain recombines TRBV5-1 with TRBJ1-2; 7 positions agree with TRBD1. Germline V lookup: CDR1 SGHRS, CDR2 YFSETQ. The length of the CDR3 is 15 residues. Trimming at V came to 0 bases and at J to 8 bases, leaving 10 bases not matched to a gene. CDR3 coding DNA: TGCGCCAGCAGCTTGGCCGGACAGGCCTTTGAGGGCTACACCTTC. Translated, it gives CASSLAGQAFEGYTF.

As DNA, the CDR3 is TGTGCCAGTAGTATGGCCTCTCGCGGGAGGGCCCACAATGAGCAGTTCTTC. This gives the protein CASSMASRGRAHNEQFF. V and J are TRBV19 and TRBJ2-1; 9 nucleotides match TRBD2. The ends lost 3 bases at V and 5 bases at J; junction bases unmatched: 11. The CDR3 spans 17 residues. Germline loops: CDR1 LNHDA, CDR2 SQIVND (reference sequence).

The chain uses TRBV12-3 or TRBV12-4 and TRBJ1-5; D might be TRBD1 (6 bases). The CDR3 runs to 13 residues. The germline V and J ends were trimmed by 6 bases and 3 bases, with 9 bases remaining between them. CDR3 loop: CASSGQNNQPQHF. The DNA for the CDR3 is TGTGCCAGCAGCGGACAGAACAATCAGCCCCAGCATTTT.